This TCR beta chain was captured in a study of cytomegalovirus exposure and HLA in healthy donors (dated by TCRdb to about 2017). About the investigation overall: An earlier analysis of approximately 640 of the donors reported about 250 Gb of sequence data and 117 million unique TCR beta sequences from about 179 million T cells. About 280 gigabases of sequencing data and about 92 million unique TCR sequences made up an early release that covered nearly 650 HLA-typed donors. Among the roughly 400 genotyped donors, around 81% belonged to the genetic ancestry cluster associated with self-reported Caucasian donors. The study aimed to test whether cataloging public T cell receptors could reveal signatures of past pathogen exposure. The study used immunosequencing to profile the T cell repertoires of more than 650 subjects and linked those repertoires to cytomegalovirus serostatus. Besides the first cohort of around 700 subjects, a separate validation cohort made up of 120 different subjects was used. To predict cytomegalovirus infection status, the study brought together high-throughput TCR immunosequencing, statistical association of individual TCRs with disease status, and machine learning. A later analysis re-analyzed previously published TCR beta repertoires from 660 or so donors and added high-resolution HLA genotyping to study TCR occurrence patterns. In the later analysis, no new phenotypic data were used to find candidate immune exposures; instead, reliance was placed on TCR beta sequences and their occurrence across donors. In an earlier analysis of roughly 580 of the donors, high-throughput TCR beta sequencing was used to judge whether each TCR beta V gene segment behaved as functional or pseudogenic. Alongside the repertoire data, information on donor age, sex, ethnicity and CMV serostatus was compiled. A later genetic analysis used genome-wide SNP genotypes for about three fifths of the 666 donors, treating that subset as a discovery cohort. Every repertoire in the discovery cohort had been generated on one and the same sequencing platform. Both class I and class II loci were covered by HLA typing, at four-digit resolution. Typing coverage varied by locus: roughly 629-640 donors for A, B, C, DRB1 and DQB1; 500 to 550 for DQA1; over 600 for DPA1; approximately 470 for DPB1. Four to six DR-DQ haplotypes were handled as single units for association and clustering because linkage in the cohort was strong. On average, roughly 240,000 unique TCR beta nucleotide sequences were sequenced per donor among 300 to 500 genotyped donors of the cohort, with roughly 18% of those sequences being non-productive.

V is clipped by 6 bases and J by 5 bases, and the sequence between their germline boundaries is 26 bases long. The CDR3 runs 17 residues from the cysteine to the phenylalanine. The entry retains the CDR3 DNA only, 51 bases that are in frame from base 1. CDR1 MNHNS and CDR2 SASEGT were looked up in the germline V gene. About this clone: The antigen it recognizes is unknown. No much larger clone exists at a distance of one base, and base qualities are not known.

The method was the immunoSEQ multiplex PCR assay. The multiplex PCR relied on a mix of 60 forward primers for TCR Vbeta segments and 13 reverse primers for TCR Jbeta segments. The CDR3 region of rearranged TCR beta genes was amplified from genomic DNA with a multiplex PCR assay. On the Illumina HiSeq System, the amplified TCR beta libraries were sequenced as 87-base-pair reads. The original methods were these. A later analysis counted 65 million to 90 million unique TCR beta chains across the 670 or so repertoires, and roughly 11 million of these chains were shared by at least two donors. To remove PCR and sequencing errors, raw reads were error-corrected and collapsed into unique sequences using a nearest-neighbor algorithm that merged closely related sequences. V, D and J gene segments were assigned by aligning CDR3 sequences to IMGT reference sequences. For a sequence to be retained, at least a six-nucleotide match to both a V gene segment and a J gene segment was required. Rearrangements were classified as productive when the CDR3 lacked stop codons and remained in frame with V and J, and all other rearrangements were classified as non-productive. Following IMGT convention, CDR3 was defined as the stretch from the second conserved V-encoded cysteine up to the conserved J-encoded phenylalanine. In an earlier analysis of roughly 610 of the donors, sequences lacking an unambiguous match to a single V gene segment were excluded. In an earlier analysis of around 600 of the donors, V segments were called functional above 56.7% productive rearrangements and were called segregating when the between-donor standard deviation exceeded 5%. To diagnose cytomegalovirus status from the catalog of TCR beta chain sequences, a statistical classification framework was built. A later analysis assigned V and J genes by comparing TCR nucleotide sequences with IMGT/GENE-DB human TR gene sequences. The TCRdist pipeline was used in a later analysis to assign CDR3 sequences and most-parsimonious VDJ recombination scenarios. In a later analysis, each TCR beta chain was defined by its CDR3 amino acid sequence together with its V-gene family, and reads without a unique V-gene family were excluded. To address suspected cross-contamination and a sequencing artifact, a later analysis removed approximately 600 highly shared, low-generation-probability nucleotide sequences. In a later analysis, a clonal expansion index was calculated for each public chain from normalized within-repertoire ranks of inferred template counts. In a later analysis, generation probabilities were computed using a VDJ recombination model fitted to out-of-frame rearrangements, and the results were checked against IGoR. In a later analysis, TCR-TCR, TCR-HLA and TCR-CMV co-occurrence was scored with hypergeometric tests, and a repertoire-size bias correction was applied to TCR pairs. A later analysis estimated false discovery rates by permuting HLA or CMV assignments 20 times. In a later analysis, co-occurring TCRs were grouped using DBSCAN, with TCRdist sequence similarity added in when clustering inside HLA-allele-positive subsets. Co-occurrence clustering excluded repertoires with fewer than 30,000 or more than 120,000 public chains, plus five with anomalous nucleotide sharing. TCRdb obtained this table from immuneACCESS and retained in-frame rearrangements with V and J assigned. These tables miss some clones; where compared with another copy, unresolved V genes account for less than half of the shortfall, and the remainder is unexplained. The DNA gave D and trimming, while V, J and clone size come from that table. This sample has 95,000 to 120,000 clones in its table, and 82% of those were observed once. 2.5% of the sample is taken by the ten largest.

The research as a whole found: Roughly uniform sequencing depth across donors was assumed in presence/absence analyses, although this assumption may not hold. In a later analysis, most CMV-associated TCR beta chains were found to appear HLA-restricted, with HLA associations seemingly driven largely by CMV exposure. A further reported finding was that TCR beta sequences accurately predicted the HLA-A and HLA-B alleles for most subjects in the first cohort. The study gave a list of over 150 TCR beta chains associated with cytomegalovirus. A later analysis reported that several top co-occurrence clusters appeared linked to parvovirus B19, influenza, CMV and Epstein-Barr virus. Strong co-occurrence of HLA alleles, especially DR and DQ, made assigning TCR associations to individual alleles difficult. Some IMGT-functional V segments, including TRBV6-2 and TRBV6-3, could not be distinguished by the 87-base-pair reads and were therefore excluded. Compared with the roughly 600-donor mean, donors in an Asian-associated ancestry cluster had fewer N-insertions in productive TCRs, according to a later genetic analysis. The earlier analysis of approximately 560 of the donors excluded around 17 rarely observed V segments, including chromosome 9 orphons, because counts were too low. Cytomegalovirus status was reported to be diagnosed by the classifier with high specificity and sensitivity in both the original and validation cohorts. According to the authors, the approach could potentially be generalized to other disease states and immunological phenotypes. A later analysis found that TCR association rates varied across HLA loci, with DRB1 alleles showing the most associated TCRs and HLA-C alleles the fewest. Across donors, most TCR sequences were observed very rarely, whereas some public TCRs were present in many individuals. Because HLA typing was missing for some donors at each locus, association tests included only the typed subset. A few of the identified cytomegalovirus-associated TCR beta chains were confirmed in vitro to be specific for cytomegalovirus antigens. Broadly in line with IMGT annotations, most TCR beta V segments showed up in productive rearrangements about 87% or about 30% of the time in an earlier analysis of roughly 590 of the donors. A later analysis found that HLA-associated TCR beta chains were more clonally expanded and had lower generation probabilities than equally common non-associated chains. Specific HLA alleles were associated with 15,000 to 20,000 TCR beta sequences at a false discovery rate of 0.05 in a later analysis. The cohort was sequenced for TCR beta chains only, and without alpha or paired-chain data the features that could be detected were limited. In a later genetic analysis, a missense DCLRE1C variant was associated with V-gene and J-gene trimming of TCR beta chains, and the association was replicated in an independent cohort. CMV serostatus was the only immune exposure information available for the cohort. The sequencing pipeline was judged likely to have produced a cluster of highly shared sequence variants as a technical artifact. Correlated functional status among segregating V segments might be attributable to linkage disequilibrium, but an unknown experimental factor could not be ruled out.

The cohort comprised 710 or so healthy bone marrow donors. All cohort members were sampled while nominally healthy, although unrecorded immune exposures were likely present. The donor tested CMV seronegative and was one of the 352 seronegative cohort members. A peripheral blood sample was collected from each donor, and TCR beta sequencing was performed on peripheral blood mononuclear cells. The Qiagen DNeasy Blood Extraction Kit was used to extract genomic DNA from the blood cell samples. This clonotype was sampled from a woman aged 18-30 years in good health and CMV-seronegative. The specimen was PBMCs. The sequence links TRBV6-1 to TRBJ2-7; the D gene is possibly TRBD1, with 6 bases matching. The nucleotide sequence is TGTGCCAGCAGGGAAAGTAGACAGGCCAACCCCCTCCACGAGCAGTACTTC. Its translation reads: CASRESRQANPLHEQYF.